This T cell receptor beta chain emerged from a study of blood T cell repertoires in COVID-19. V lost 1 base, J lost 8 bases, and 14 bases lay in between. The length of the CDR3 is 14 residues. The V gene's germline CDR1 is SEHNR and CDR2 FQNEAQ (reference sequence). Clones were sequenced by immunoSEQ multiplex PCR, and TCRdb holds only the in-frame ones, with some missing. The table records almost 500,000 clones, roughly nine tenths of them present only once. This sequence joins TRBV7-9 and TRBJ1-2; D ambiguous. Sequences were obtained from PBMCs or T cells enriched from blood (not recorded which). The TCR was taken from a woman aged 55-70 years who had recovered from COVID-19. This CDR3 reads CASSLVEGLGGYTF. In DNA form, the CDR3 reads TGTGCCAGCAGCTTAGTTGAGGGCTTGGGAGGCTACACCTTC.